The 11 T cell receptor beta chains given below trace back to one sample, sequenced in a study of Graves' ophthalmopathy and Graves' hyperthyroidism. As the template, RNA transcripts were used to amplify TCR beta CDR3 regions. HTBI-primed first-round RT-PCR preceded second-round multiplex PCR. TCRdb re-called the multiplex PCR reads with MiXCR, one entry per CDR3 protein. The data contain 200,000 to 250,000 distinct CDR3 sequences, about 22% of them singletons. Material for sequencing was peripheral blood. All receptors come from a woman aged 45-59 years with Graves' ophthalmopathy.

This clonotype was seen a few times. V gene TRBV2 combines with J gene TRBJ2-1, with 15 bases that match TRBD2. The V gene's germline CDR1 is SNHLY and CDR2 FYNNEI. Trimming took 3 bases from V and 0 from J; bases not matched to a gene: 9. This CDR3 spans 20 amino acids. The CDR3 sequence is CASSERLGLAGGSSYNEQFF. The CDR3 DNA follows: TGTGCCAGCAGTGAGCGGTTGGGACTAGCGGGAGGAAGCTCCTACAATGAGCAGTTCTTC.

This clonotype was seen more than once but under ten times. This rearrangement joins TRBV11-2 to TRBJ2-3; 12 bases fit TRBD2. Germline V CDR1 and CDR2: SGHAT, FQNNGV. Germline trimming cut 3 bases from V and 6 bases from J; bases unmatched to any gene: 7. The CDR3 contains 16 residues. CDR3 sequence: CASSFTSGTSGDTQYF. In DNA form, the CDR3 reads TGTGCCAGCAGCTTTACGTCCGGGACTAGCGGGGATACGCAGTATTTT.

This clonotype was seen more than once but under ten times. In nucleotides, the CDR3 is TGCGCCAGCAGCCCCCGGGCAGATCACGAATCTGGGGCCAACGTCCTGACTTTC. Translating gives CASSPRADHESGANVLTF. The chain uses TRBV5-1 and TRBJ2-6, with D uncertain. Deletions cut 4 bases from V and 1 base from J, with 18 bases between. CDR3 size: 18 residues. CDR1 and CDR2 (germline): SGHRS, YFSETQ.

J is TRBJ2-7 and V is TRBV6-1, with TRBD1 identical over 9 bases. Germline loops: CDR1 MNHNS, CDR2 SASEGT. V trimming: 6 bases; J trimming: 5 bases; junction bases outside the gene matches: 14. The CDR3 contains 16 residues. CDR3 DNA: TGTGCCAGCAGGGGACAGGGAGGGGAAAAACGGCACGAGCAGTACTTC. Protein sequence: CASRGQGGEKRHEQYF.

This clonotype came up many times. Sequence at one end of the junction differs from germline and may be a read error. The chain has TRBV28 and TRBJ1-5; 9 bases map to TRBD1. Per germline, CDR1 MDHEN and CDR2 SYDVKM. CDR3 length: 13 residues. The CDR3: CASSRDRDQPRHF. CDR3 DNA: TGTGCCAGCAGTCGGGACAGGGATCAGCCCCGGCATTTT.

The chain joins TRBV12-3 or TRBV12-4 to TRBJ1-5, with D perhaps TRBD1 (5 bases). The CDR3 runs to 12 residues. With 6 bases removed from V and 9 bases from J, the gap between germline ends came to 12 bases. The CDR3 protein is CASSGTARPQHF. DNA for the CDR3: TGTGCCAGCAGCGGGACCGCTCGGCCCCAGCATTTT.

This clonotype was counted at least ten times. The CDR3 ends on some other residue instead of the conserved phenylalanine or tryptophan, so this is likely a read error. The CDR3 DNA sequence: TGTGCCAGCAGTTCCCCTCCCGGCGAGCAGTACCTC. This gives the protein CASSSPPGEQYL. The chain is built from TRBV6-6 and TRBJ2-7; D is unresolved. The CDR3 loop spans 12 amino acids. Trimming removed 4 bases from V and 6 bases from J, with 10 bases in between. Looked up from germline, CDR1 is MNHNY and CDR2 is SVGAGI (reference sequence).

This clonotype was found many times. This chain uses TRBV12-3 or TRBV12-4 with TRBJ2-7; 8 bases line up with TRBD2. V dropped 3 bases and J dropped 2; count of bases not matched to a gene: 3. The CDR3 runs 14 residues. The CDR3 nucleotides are TGTGCCAGCAGTTTCGAAGCGGGGGCCTACGAGCAGTACTTC. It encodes CASSFEAGAYEQYF.

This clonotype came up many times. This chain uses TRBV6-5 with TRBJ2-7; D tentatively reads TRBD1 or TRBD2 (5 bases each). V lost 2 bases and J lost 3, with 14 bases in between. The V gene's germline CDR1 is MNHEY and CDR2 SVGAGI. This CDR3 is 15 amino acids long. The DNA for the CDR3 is TGTGCCAGCAGTTACACCCGGGACGGAGACTACGAGCAGTACTTC. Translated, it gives CASSYTRDGDYEQYF.

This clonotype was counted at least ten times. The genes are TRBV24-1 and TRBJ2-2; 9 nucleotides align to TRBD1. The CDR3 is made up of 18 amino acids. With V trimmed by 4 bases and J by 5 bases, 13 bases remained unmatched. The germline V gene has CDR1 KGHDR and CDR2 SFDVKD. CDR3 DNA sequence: TGTGCCACCAGTGACCCGGGACAGGGATCGAGTGGAACCGGGGAGCTGTTTTTT. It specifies CATSDPGQGSSGTGELFF.

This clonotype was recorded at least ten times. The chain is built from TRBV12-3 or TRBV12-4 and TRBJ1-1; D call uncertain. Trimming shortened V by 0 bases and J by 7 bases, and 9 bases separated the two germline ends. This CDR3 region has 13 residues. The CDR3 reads CASSLARDGEAFF. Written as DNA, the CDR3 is TGTGCCAGCAGTTTAGCGAGGGATGGTGAAGCTTTCTTT.